These 26 T cell receptor beta chains originate from one sample sequenced in a study of T-cell reconstitution after alpha-beta-depleted transplantation in children. Unique molecular identifiers were used to barcode this TCRbeta library. TCRdb re-called the PCR reads with MiXCR, one entry per CDR3 protein. The table records about 400,000 distinct CDR3 sequences, 20% of them present only once. Sequences were derived from PBMCs from the stem cell graft donor, sampled from the stem cell graft. These receptors all come from a human donor who donated a stem cell graft to a child with acute myeloid leukemia.

This clonotype was counted between two and nine times. The V gene is TRBV7-2, the J gene TRBJ2-3, with 16 bases lining up with TRBD2. CDR1 is SGHTA, CDR2 FQGNSA, per germline. The V segment lost 5 bases and the J segment 6 bases; nucleotides outside the gene matches: 5. This CDR3 is 16 amino acids long. CDR3: CASSEGLAGGGDTQYF. In DNA form, the CDR3 reads TGTGCCAGCAGCGAGGGACTAGCGGGAGGGGGGGATACGCAGTATTTT. Variable domain in full (rest from reference TRBV7-2 and TRBJ2-3): GAGVSQSPSNKVTEKGKDVELRCDPISGHTALYWYRQSLGQGLEFLIYFQGNSAPDKSGLPSDRFSAERTGGSVSTLTIQRTQQEDSAVYLCASSEGLAGGGDTQYFGPGTRLTVL.

This clonotype was seen repeatedly, ten times or more. The chain is built from TRBV12-3 or TRBV12-4 and TRBJ2-2; possibly TRBD1 for D (6 bases). V lost 6 bases, J lost 6 bases, and 14 bases lay in between. The CDR3 runs to 14 residues. The CDR3 sequence is CASSPLEGAGELFF. In nucleotides, the CDR3 is TGTGCCAGCAGCCCTCTTGAGGGGGCCGGGGAGCTGTTTTTT.

This clonotype was detected only a few times. The rearrangement links TRBV9 to TRBJ2-1; 7 nucleotides match TRBD1. Looked up from germline, CDR1 is SGDLS and CDR2 is YYNGEE. This CDR3 has 14 residues. V gave up 6 bases and J gave up 10 bases; unmatched junction bases: 13. CDR3 sequence (DNA): TGTGCCAGCAACAGGGGCCCGACGTCAATCGAGCAGTTCTTC. Residues: CASNRGPTSIEQFF. Full variable domain (missing parts from reference TRBV9 and TRBJ2-1): DSGVTQTPKHLITATGQRVTLRCSPRSGDLSVYWYQQSLDQGLQFLIQYYNGEERAKGNILERFSAQQFPDLHSELNLSSLELGDSALYFCASNRGPTSIEQFFGPGTRLTVL.

This chain connects TRBV20-1 to TRBJ2-5, with TRBD2 matching 12 bases. This CDR3 comprises 16 residues. V gave up 5 bases and J gave up 5 bases; unmatched junction bases: 12. Germline loops: CDR1 DFQATT, CDR2 SNEGSKA (reference sequence). CDR3 sequence reads: CSALRPSGRAGETQYF. The CDR3 bases are TGCAGTGCTTTGCGGCCTAGCGGGAGGGCCGGGGAGACCCAGTACTTC.

This clonotype was detected ten times or more. The chain joins TRBV15 to TRBJ2-1; the match to TRBD2 covers 14 bases. The length of the CDR3 is 17 residues. In germline, CDR1 is LNHNV, CDR2 YYDKDF (reference sequence). Unmatched junction bases numbered 7, after V lost 2 bases and J lost 7 bases. CDR3 amino acids: CATSRNPGTSGSNEQFF. The CDR3 DNA follows: TGTGCCACCAGCAGAAACCCCGGGACTAGCGGGAGTAATGAGCAGTTCTTC.

Here the CDR3 reads CASSFSRDLAHEQFF. In DNA, the CDR3 is TGTGCCAGCTCTTTCAGCCGAGATTTGGCCCATGAGCAGTTCTTC. This chain joins TRBV6-4 and TRBJ2-1; D call uncertain. This CDR3 contains 15 residues. Trimming took 8 bases from V and 8 from J, leaving 22 bases between them. The V gene's germline CDR1 is MRHNA and CDR2 SNTAGT.

This clonotype occurred many times. The gene calls are TRBV29-1 and TRBJ2-3; no definite D call. Trimming stripped 3 bases from V and 0 bases from J, with 7 bases between. Per the germline V gene, CDR1 is SQVTM and CDR2 is ANQGSEA. This CDR3 has 13 amino acids. This CDR3 is CSVEKTSTDTQYF. The DNA for the CDR3 is TGCAGCGTTGAGAAAACTAGCACAGATACGCAGTATTTT.

This clonotype was observed a handful of times. This chain links TRBV13 with TRBJ2-5, with TRBD2 matching over 11 bases. Germline lookup yields CDR1 PRHDT and CDR2 FYEKMQ (reference sequence). This CDR3 spans 15 amino acids. The trim removed 5 bases at V and 5 bases at J, leaving 7 bases unmatched. The CDR3: CASSGRLAGFETQYF. The CDR3 nucleotides read TGTGCCAGCAGCGGGCGACTAGCGGGATTTGAGACCCAGTACTTC.

The V gene is TRBV2, the J gene TRBJ2-1, with D unresolved. This CDR3 spans 12 amino acids. The germline V and J ends were trimmed by 6 bases and 6 bases, with 9 bases remaining between them. In germline, CDR1 is SNHLY, CDR2 FYNNEI. The CDR3 DNA reads TGTGCCAGCAGGGTACTACTCAATGAGCAGTTCTTC. It translates to CASRVLLNEQFF.

The chain recombines TRBV12-3 or TRBV12-4 with TRBJ2-1; TRBD2 matches 11 bases. The CDR3 covers 15 residues. Trimming took 6 bases from V and 6 from J; bases not matched to a gene: 7. For the CDR3, the DNA is TGTGCCAGCAGGGAGTTAACTAGCGGGAGCAATGAGCAGTTCTTC. Protein: CASRELTSGSNEQFF.

This clonotype is a singleton in its sample. This chain links TRBV28 with TRBJ2-7; TRBD1 aligns across 8 bases. The CDR3 spans 15 residues. Germline V gene sequence: CDR1 MDHEN, CDR2 SYDVKM. Trimming cost V 2 bases and J 5 bases; bases outside gene matches: 8. The CDR3 here is CASSLQSGGKNEQYF. CDR3 in DNA: TGTGCCAGCAGTTTACAGTCAGGGGGCAAGAACGAGCAGTACTTC. The full variable domain, in which reference TRBV28 and TRBJ2-7 provide the parts outside the CDR3, is DVKVTQSSRYLVKRTGEKVFLECVQDMDHENMFWYRQDPGLGLRLIYFSYDVKMKEKGDIPEGYSVSREKKERFSLILESASTNQTSMYLCASSLQSGGKNEQYFGPGTRLTVT.

The chain recombines TRBV9 with TRBJ1-1, with D unclear. The CDR3 has 15 amino acids. With 3 bases removed from V and 1 base from J, the gap between germline ends came to 13 bases. The germline V gene has CDR1 SGDLS and CDR2 YYNGEE. Written as DNA, the CDR3 is TGTGCCAGCAGCGCCCCGTCCAGCGGGAACACTGAAGCTTTCTTT. Translating it yields CASSAPSSGNTEAFF.

This clonotype has a count of ten or more. V usage is TRBV29-1 and J usage is TRBJ1-2; D is unresolved. The CDR3 runs 13 residues. Germline CDR1 reads SQVTM; CDR2 reads ANQGSEA. V dropped 6 bases and J dropped 1 base, with 12 bases sitting between them. CDR3 protein: CSVGPEGNYGYTF. In DNA form, the CDR3 reads TGCAGCGTCGGCCCCGAGGGTAACTATGGCTACACCTTC.

The chain combines TRBV6-5 with TRBJ2-2; 11 nucleotides agree with TRBD1. This CDR3 has 18 residues. V was pared by 1 base and J by 4 bases, with 8 bases of the junction left unmatched. Germline loops: CDR1 MNHEY, CDR2 SVGAGI. The CDR3, as DNA: TGTGCCAGCAGTTACTTCTCGGCCGGGACAGGGGGCACCGGGGAGCTGTTTTTT. Its protein product is CASSYFSAGTGGTGELFF.

Many counts were recorded for this clonotype. This rearrangement joins TRBV5-1 to TRBJ2-7; D not resolved. Germline V gene data show CDR1 as SGHRS and CDR2 as YFSETQ. The CDR3 loop spans 14 amino acids. V gave up 1 base and J gave up 0 bases, with 8 bases separating them. The CDR3 DNA sequence: TGCGCCAGCAGCTTGAGGCAGCCCTCCTACGAGCAGTACTTC. It is translated as CASSLRQPSYEQYF.

This clonotype came up many times. V and J are TRBV25-1 and TRBJ2-7, with D unclear. The length of the CDR3 is 10 residues. The V gene lost 4 bases and the J gene lost 3 bases, with 1 base spanning the gap. Germline V gives CDR1 MGHDK, CDR2 SYGVNS. CDR3 bases: TGTGCCAGCAGTGTCTACGAGCAGTACTTC. Translation gives CASSVYEQYF.

This clonotype has only a few counts. This chain uses TRBV15 with TRBJ2-3; 7 nucleotides agree with TRBD2. Germline CDR1 and CDR2: LNHNV and YYDKDF (reference sequence). Trimming took 3 bases from V and 4 from J; bases not matched to a gene: 7. The CDR3 contains 15 residues. CDR3 nucleotide sequence: TGTGCCACCAGCAGTCGTGCTAGCGGTCCAGATACGCAGTATTTT. Its protein is CATSSRASGPDTQYF. Full variable domain (outside the CDR3, taken from reference TRBV15 and TRBJ2-3): DAMVIQNPRYQVTQFGKPVTLSCSQTLNHNVMYWYQQKSSQAPKLLFHYYDKDFNNEADTPDNFQSRRPNTSFCFLDIRSPGLGDTAMYLCATSSRASGPDTQYFGPGTRLTVL.

The rearrangement links TRBV9 to TRBJ2-2, with D unclear. The CDR3 is 15 amino acids. Germline CDR1 is SGDLS and CDR2 is YYNGEE. Trimming left V 0 bases short and J 2 bases short, with 8 bases between. In DNA form, the CDR3 reads TGTGCCAGCAGCGTAGGGGCGGTTAACACCGGGGAGCTGTTTTTT. Translation gives CASSVGAVNTGELFF.

In this sample, this clonotype turned up a few times. The genes are TRBV12-3 or TRBV12-4 and TRBJ2-2; D may be TRBD1 or TRBD2 (5 bases each). The length of the CDR3 is 17 residues. The V and J ends lost 5 bases and 4 bases respectively, with 20 bases between them. DNA for the CDR3: TGTGCCAGCAGTCCCCTAGTGAGGGGTTGGGTCACCGGGGAGCTGTTTTTT. It is translated as CASSPLVRGWVTGELFF.

CDR3 DNA: TGCGCCAGCAGCTTACAGGGAGAGCAGTTCTTC. It yields the protein CASSLQGEQFF. This sequence joins TRBV5-1 and TRBJ2-1; perhaps TRBD1 as D (6 bases). The V and J ends lost 2 bases and 10 bases respectively, with 7 bases between them. This CDR3 has 11 residues. CDR1 SGHRS and CDR2 YFSETQ come from the germline V gene.

This clonotype was recorded a few times. V and J are TRBV6-5 and TRBJ2-7; 9 positions match TRBD2. Germline CDR1 is MNHEY and CDR2 is SVGAGI. V dropped 4 bases and J dropped 7; count of bases not matched to a gene: 14. The CDR3 has 16 amino acids. The CDR3 DNA is TGTGCCAGCAGTTCCAGGGGTAGCGGGAGTCTCCGGGAGCAGTACTTC. As protein: CASSSRGSGSLREQYF.

This clonotype was observed at least ten times. This chain uses TRBV15 with TRBJ2-3, with 9 bases aligning to TRBD2. CDR1 LNHNV and CDR2 YYDKDF come from the germline V gene (reference sequence). The CDR3 has 15 residues. J was trimmed by 2 bases and V by 3 bases; bases with no gene match: 3. The CDR3 protein is CATSSAGLATDTQYF. CDR3 DNA sequence: TGTGCCACCAGCAGCGCGGGACTAGCCACAGATACGCAGTATTTT.

The J gene is TRBJ2-3, the V gene TRBV12-3 or TRBV12-4; 8 bases are shared with TRBD2. The CDR3 covers 15 residues. The V segment lost 7 bases and the J segment 0 bases; nucleotides outside the gene matches: 6. CDR3 bases: TGTGCCAGCACCGTGAGCGGGGGAAGCACAGATACGCAGTATTTT. Amino acids: CASTVSGGSTDTQYF.

The chain couples TRBV25-1 to TRBJ2-7; tentative D call: TRBD1 (5 bases). This CDR3 region has 15 residues. The germline V and J ends were trimmed by 1 base and 3 bases, with 13 bases remaining between them. Germline CDR1 reads MGHDK; CDR2 reads SYGVNS. Here the CDR3 DNA reads TGTGCCAGCAGTGAATCATCAGGGCGTCGCTACGAGCAGTACTTC. Translation: CASSESSGRRYEQYF.

This clonotype has at least ten counts. This chain joins TRBV6-5 and TRBJ2-5, with D tentatively TRBD2 (6 bases). In germline, CDR1 is MNHEY, CDR2 SVGAGI. The CDR3 length is 15 residues. Trimming left V 4 bases short and J 0 bases short, with 12 bases between. The CDR3 bases are TGTGCCAGCAGTTTGCAGCGGGCCGACCAAGAGACCCAGTACTTC. As protein: CASSLQRADQETQYF.

The rearrangement links TRBV21-1 to TRBJ2-1; no DNA check was done on the table's D call, TRBD1. TRBV21-1 is annotated as a pseudogene. This CDR3 region has 16 residues. In nucleotides, the CDR3 is TGTGCCAGCAGCAAAAAGGTACAGGGGATTTACAATGAGCAGTTCTTC. Translated: CASSKKVQGIYNEQFF.